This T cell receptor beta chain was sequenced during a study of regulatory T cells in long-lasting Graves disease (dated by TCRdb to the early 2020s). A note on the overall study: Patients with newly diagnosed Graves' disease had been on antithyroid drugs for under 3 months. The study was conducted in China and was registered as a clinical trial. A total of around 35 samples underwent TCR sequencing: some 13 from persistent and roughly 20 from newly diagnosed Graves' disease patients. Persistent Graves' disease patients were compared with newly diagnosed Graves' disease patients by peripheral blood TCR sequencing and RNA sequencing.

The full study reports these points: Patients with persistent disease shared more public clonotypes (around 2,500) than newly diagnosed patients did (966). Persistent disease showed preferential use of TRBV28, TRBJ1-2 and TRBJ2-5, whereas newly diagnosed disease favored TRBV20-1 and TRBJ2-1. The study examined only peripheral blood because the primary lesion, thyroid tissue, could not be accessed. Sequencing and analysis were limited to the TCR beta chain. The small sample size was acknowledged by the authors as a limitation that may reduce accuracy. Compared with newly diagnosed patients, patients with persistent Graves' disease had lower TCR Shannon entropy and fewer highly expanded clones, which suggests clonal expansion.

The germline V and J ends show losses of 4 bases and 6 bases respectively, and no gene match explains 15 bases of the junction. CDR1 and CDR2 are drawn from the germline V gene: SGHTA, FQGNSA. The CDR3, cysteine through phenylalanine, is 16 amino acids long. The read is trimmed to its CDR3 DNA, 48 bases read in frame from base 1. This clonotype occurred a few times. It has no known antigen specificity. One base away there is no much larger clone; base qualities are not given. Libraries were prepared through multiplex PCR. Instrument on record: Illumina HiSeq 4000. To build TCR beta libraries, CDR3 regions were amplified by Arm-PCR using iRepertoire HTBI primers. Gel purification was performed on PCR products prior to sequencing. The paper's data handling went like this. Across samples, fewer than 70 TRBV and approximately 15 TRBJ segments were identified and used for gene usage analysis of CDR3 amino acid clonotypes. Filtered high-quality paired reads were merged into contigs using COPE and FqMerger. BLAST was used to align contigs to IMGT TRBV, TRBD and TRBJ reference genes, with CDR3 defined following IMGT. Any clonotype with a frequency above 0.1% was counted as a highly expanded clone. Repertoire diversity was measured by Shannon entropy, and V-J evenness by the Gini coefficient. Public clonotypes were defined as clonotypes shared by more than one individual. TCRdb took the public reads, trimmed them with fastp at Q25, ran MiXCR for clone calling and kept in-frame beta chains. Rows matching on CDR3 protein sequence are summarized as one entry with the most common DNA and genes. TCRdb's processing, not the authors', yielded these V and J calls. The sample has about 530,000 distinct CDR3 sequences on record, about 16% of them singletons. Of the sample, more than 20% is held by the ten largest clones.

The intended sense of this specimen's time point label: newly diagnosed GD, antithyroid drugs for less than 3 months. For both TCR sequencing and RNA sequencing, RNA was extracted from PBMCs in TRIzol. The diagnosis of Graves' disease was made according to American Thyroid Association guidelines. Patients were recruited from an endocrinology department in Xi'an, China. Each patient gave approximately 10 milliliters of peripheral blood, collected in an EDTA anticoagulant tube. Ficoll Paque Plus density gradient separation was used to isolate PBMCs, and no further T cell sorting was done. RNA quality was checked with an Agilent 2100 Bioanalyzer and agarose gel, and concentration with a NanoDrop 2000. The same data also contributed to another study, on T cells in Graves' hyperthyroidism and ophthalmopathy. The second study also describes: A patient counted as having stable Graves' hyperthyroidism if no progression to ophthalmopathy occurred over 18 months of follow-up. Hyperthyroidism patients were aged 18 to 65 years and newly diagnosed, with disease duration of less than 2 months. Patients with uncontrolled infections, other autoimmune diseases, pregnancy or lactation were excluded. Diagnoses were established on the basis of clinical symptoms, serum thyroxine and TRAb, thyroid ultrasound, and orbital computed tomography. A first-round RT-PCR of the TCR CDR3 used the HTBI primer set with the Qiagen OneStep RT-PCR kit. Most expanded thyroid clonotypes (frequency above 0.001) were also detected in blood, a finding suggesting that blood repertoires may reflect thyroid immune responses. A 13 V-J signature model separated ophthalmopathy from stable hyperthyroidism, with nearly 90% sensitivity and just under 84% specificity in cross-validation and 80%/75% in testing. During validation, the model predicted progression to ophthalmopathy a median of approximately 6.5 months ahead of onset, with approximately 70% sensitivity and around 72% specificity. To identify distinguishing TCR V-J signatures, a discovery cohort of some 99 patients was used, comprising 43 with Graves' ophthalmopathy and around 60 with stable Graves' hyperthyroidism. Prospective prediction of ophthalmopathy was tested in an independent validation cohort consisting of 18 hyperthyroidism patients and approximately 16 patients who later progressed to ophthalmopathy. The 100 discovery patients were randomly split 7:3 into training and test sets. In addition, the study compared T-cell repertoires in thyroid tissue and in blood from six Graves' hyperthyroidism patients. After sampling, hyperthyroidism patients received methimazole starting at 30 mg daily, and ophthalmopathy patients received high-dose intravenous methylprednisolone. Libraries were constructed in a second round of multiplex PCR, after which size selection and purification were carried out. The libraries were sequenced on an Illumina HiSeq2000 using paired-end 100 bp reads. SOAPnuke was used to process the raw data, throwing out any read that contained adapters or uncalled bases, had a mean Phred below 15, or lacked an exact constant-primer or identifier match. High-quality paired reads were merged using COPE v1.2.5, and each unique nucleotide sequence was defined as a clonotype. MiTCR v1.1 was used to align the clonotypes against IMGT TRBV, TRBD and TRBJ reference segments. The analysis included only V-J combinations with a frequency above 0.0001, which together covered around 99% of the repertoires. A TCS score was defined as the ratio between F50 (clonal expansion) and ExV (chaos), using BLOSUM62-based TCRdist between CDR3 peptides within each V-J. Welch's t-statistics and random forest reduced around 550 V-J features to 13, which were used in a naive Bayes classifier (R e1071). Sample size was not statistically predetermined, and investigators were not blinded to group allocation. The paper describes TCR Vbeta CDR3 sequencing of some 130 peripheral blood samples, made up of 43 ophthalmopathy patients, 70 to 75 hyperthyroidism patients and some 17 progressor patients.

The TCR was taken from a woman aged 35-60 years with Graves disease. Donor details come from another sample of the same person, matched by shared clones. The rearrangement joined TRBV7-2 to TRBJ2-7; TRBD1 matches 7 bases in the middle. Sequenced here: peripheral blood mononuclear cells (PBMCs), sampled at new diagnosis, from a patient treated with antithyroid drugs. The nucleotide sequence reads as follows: TGTGCCAGCAGCTATATATGGGACAGACAAGGGGGCGAGCAGTACTTC. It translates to CASSYIWDRQGGEQYF.